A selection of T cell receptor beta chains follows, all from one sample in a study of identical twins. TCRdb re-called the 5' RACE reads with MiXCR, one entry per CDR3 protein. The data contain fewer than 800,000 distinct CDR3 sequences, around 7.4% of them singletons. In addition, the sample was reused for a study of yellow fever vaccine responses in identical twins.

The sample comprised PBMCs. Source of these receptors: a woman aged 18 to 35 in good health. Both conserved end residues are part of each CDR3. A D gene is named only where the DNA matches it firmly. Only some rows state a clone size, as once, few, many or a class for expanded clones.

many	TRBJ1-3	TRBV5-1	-	CASSLAGRNSGNTIYF	TGCGCCAGCAGCTTGGCCGGACGGAACTCTGGAAACACCATATATTTT
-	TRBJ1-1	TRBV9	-	CASSVGIRQDEAFF	TGTGCCAGCAGCGTAGGGATCCGCCAGGATGAAGCTTTCTTT
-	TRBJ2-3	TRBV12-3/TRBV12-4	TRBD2	CTFSLALFSGLSTDTQYF	TGTACCTTCAGTTTAGCGCTTTTTAGCGGGCTTAGCACAGATACGCAGTATTTT
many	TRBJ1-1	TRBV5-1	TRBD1	CASSDGRQGMNTEAFF	TGCGCCAGCAGCGACGGAAGACAGGGGATGAACACTGAAGCTTTCTTT
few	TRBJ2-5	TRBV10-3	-	CAIREGRAETQYF	TGTGCCATCAGGGAAGGGAGAGCGGAGACCCAGTACTTC
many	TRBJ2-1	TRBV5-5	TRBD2	CASSLSLAAYNEQFF	TGTGCCAGCAGCTTGAGCCTAGCGGCCTACAATGAGCAGTTCTTC
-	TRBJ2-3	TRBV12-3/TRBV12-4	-	CASSCGAAILSTDTQYF	TGTGCCAGCAGTTGTGGGGCGGCTATCCTAAGCACAGATACGCAGTATTTT
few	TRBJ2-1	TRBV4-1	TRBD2	CASSQGSSTSGRLSSYNEQFF	TGCGCCAGCAGCCAGGGGTCATCGACTAGCGGGCGTCTGAGCTCCTACAATGAGCAGTTCTTC
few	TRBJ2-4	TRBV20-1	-	CSALDDIQYF	TGCAGTGCCCTGGACGACATTCAGTACTTC
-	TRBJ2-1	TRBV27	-	CASSFTGLTYNEQFF	TGTGCCAGCAGTTTTACAGGGTTAACCTACAATGAGCAGTTCTTC
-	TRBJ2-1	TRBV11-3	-	CASSLVLASSYNEQFF	TGTGCCAGCAGCTTAGTTCTAGCGAGTTCCTACAATGAGCAGTTCTTC
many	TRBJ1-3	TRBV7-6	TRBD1	CASSRDRAGNTIYF	TGTGCCAGCAGCAGGGACAGGGCTGGAAACACCATATATTTT
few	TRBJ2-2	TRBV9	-	CASSAWPEDHTGELFF	TGTGCCAGCAGCGCCTGGCCAGAAGACCACACCGGGGAGCTGTTTTTT
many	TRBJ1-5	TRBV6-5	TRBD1	CASSWNRGYNQPQHF	TGTGCCAGCAGTTGGAACAGGGGTTACAATCAGCCCCAGCATTTT
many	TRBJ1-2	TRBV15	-	CATSRDPPIGYTF	TGTGCCACCAGCCGGGACCCACCCATTGGCTACACCTTC
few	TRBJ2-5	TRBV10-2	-	CASSEFQRYQETQYF	TGCGCCAGCAGTGAGTTCCAGCGGTACCAAGAGACCCAGTACTTC
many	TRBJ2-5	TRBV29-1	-	CSVGDFGETQYF	TGCAGCGTGGGGGATTTTGGAGAGACCCAGTACTTC
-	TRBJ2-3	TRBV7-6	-	CASTTSRSTDTQYF	TGTGCCAGCACCACTTCTAGGAGCACAGATACGCAGTATTTT
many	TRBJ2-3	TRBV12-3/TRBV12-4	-	CASSPTGPTQYF	TGTGCCAGCAGCCCGACAGGCCCCACGCAGTATTTT
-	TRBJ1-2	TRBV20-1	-	CSASPKGRGGGGYTF	TGCAGTGCTAGTCCGAAAGGGCGAGGCGGGGGTGGCTACACCTTC
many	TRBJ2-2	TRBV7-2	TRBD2	CASSLTSGGAVTGELFF	TGTGCCAGCAGCTTGACTAGCGGGGGGGCCGTCACCGGGGAGCTGTTTTTT
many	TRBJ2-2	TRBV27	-	CASRGGTVANTGELFF	TGTGCCAGCAGGGGGGGTACCGTTGCGAACACCGGGGAGCTGTTTTTT
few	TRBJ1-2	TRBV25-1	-	CASSEPLSYGYTF	TGTGCCAGCAGTGAACCCCTGTCCTATGGCTACACCTTC
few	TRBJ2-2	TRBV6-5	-	CASTSSAGELFF	TGTGCCAGCACTTCTAGCGCCGGGGAGCTGTTTTTT
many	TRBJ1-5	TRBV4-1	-	CASSQEDSEIQPQHF	TGCGCCAGCAGCCAAGAAGACAGTGAGATCCAGCCCCAGCATTTT
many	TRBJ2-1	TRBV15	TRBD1	CATTTRRDRHGEQFF	TGTGCCACGACCACAAGGCGGGACAGGCACGGGGAGCAGTTCTTC
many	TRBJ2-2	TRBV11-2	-	CASSLRFHDKTSGELFF	TGTGCCAGCAGCTTAAGGTTCCACGATAAAACCTCCGGGGAGCTGTTTTTT
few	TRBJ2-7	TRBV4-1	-	CASSQDLISPASGGGPGADYEQYF	TGCGCCAGCAGCCAAGATCTCATCTCACCCGCTAGCGGTGGGGGCCCGGGTGCTGATTACGAGCAGTACTTC
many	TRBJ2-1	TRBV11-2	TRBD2	CASSPVGGVYNEQFF	TGTGCCAGCAGCCCAGTGGGGGGGGTATACAATGAGCAGTTCTTC
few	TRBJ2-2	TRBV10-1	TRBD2	CASSYSGRGNTGELFF	TGCGCCAGCAGTTATAGCGGGCGCGGGAACACCGGGGAGCTGTTTTTT
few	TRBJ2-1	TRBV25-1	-	CASSERSSGSSYNEQFF	TGTGCCAGCAGTGAACGTAGTAGCGGATCCTCCTACAATGAGCAGTTCTTC
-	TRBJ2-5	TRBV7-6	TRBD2	CASSPRLAGERSEETQYF	TGTGCCAGCAGCCCCAGACTAGCGGGAGAGCGTTCTGAAGAGACCCAGTACTTC
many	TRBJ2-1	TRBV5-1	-	CASSLGGRSNNEQFF	TGCGCCAGCAGCTTGGGTGGGAGGTCCAACAATGAGCAGTTCTTC
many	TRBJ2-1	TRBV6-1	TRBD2	CASSEGLAAYNEQFF	TGTGCCAGCAGTGAGGGACTAGCAGCCTACAATGAGCAGTTCTTC
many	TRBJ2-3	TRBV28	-	CASSFLVGADTQYF	TGTGCCAGCAGTTTTCTTGTAGGGGCAGATACGCAGTATTTT
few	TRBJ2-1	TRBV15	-	CATSSHGMGAVLNEQFF	TGTGCCACCAGCAGCCATGGGATGGGGGCCGTTTTGAATGAGCAGTTCTTC
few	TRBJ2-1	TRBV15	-	CATWSGSLNEQFF	TGTGCCACCTGGTCGGGCAGCCTCAATGAGCAGTTCTTC
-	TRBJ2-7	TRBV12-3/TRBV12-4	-	CASSLVSAYSYEQYF	TGTGCCAGCAGTTTAGTAAGCGCCTACTCCTACGAGCAGTACTTC
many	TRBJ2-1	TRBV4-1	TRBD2	CASSPQTSGRNYNEQFF	TGCGCCAGCAGCCCACAAACCAGCGGGAGAAACTACAATGAGCAGTTCTTC
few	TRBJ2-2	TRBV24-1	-	CATSDRSTSWWENTGELFF	TGTGCCACCAGTGACCGGTCGACTAGTTGGTGGGAGAACACCGGGGAGCTGTTTTTT
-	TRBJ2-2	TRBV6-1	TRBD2	CASRWRGTNTGELFF	TGTGCCAGCAGGTGGCGGGGGACCAACACCGGGGAGCTGTTTTTT
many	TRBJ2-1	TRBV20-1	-	CSARDWGYNEQFF	TGCAGTGCTAGAGATTGGGGGTACAATGAGCAGTTCTTC
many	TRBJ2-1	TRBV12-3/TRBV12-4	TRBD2	CASTRLTSGDEQFF	TGTGCCAGCACCCGACTGACTAGCGGCGATGAGCAGTTCTTC
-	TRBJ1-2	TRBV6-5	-	CAIHTGNYGYTF	TGTGCCATTCACACAGGAAACTATGGCTACACCTTC
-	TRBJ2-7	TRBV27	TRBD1	CASSPYAGQGMNEQYF	TGTGCCAGCAGTCCCTACGCGGGACAGGGGATGAACGAGCAGTACTTC
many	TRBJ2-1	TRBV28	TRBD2	CASTPGTSVYNEQFF	TGTGCCAGCACCCCCGGGACTAGCGTTTACAATGAGCAGTTCTTC
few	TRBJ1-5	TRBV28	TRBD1	CASSGMGRQGDTNQPQHF	TGTGCCAGCAGTGGAATGGGCCGGCAGGGGGATACTAATCAGCCCCAGCATTTT